A few counts support the clone carrying this T cell receptor beta chain. The source of the sample is a study of OX40 agonist ivuxolimab in advanced cancers. Profiling relied on immunoSEQ multiplex PCR, and the TCRdb table lists in-frame clones only, not all of them. Here the sample spans tens of thousands of clones, about 86% being singletons. V was pared by 3 bases and J by 3 bases, with 3 bases of the junction left unmatched. This CDR3 is built from 14 residues. Per germline, CDR1 SGHTA and CDR2 FQGNSA. The chain uses TRBV7-2 and TRBJ2-7; TRBD2 aligns across 9 bases. The sample consisted of CD4+ or CD8+ T cells sorted from blood, taken in a trial of the OX40 agonist ivuxolimab. This sequence was found in an adult with an advanced solid tumor such as melanoma, head and neck, liver or kidney cancer. The CDR3 DNA reads as TGTGCCAGCAGCTTCGGGACTAGCAGCTACGAGCAGTACTTC. Protein: CASSFGTSSYEQYF.